This TCR beta chain was sequenced for a study of shared clonotypes between healthy human individuals. Authors' analysis steps: Junction-only sequences without quality scores came from ImmunoSEQ, so filtering differed. Data came from immunoSEQ multiplex PCR; TCRdb stores just in-frame clones and leaves some out. V and J calls and clone size are as listed in that table; D and trimming were resolved from the DNA. Of fewer than 600,000 clones detected, roughly three quarters appear once; the ten largest clones hold 12%. This CDR3 is built from 13 residues. CDR1 MDHEN and CDR2 SYDVKM come from the germline V gene. The V end lost 3 bases, the J end lost 7 bases, and 12 bases lay between the germline ends.

The clonotype was recovered from a woman in her 40s in good health. Some clones in this sample may be carry-over from other donors' samples. This chain joins TRBV28 and TRBJ1-2; tentative D call: TRBD1 (5 bases). The source material was PBMCs. CDR3 sequence: CASSFRQGGGYTF. In DNA, the CDR3 is TGTGCCAGCAGTTTTCGGCAGGGCGGTGGCTACACCTTC.